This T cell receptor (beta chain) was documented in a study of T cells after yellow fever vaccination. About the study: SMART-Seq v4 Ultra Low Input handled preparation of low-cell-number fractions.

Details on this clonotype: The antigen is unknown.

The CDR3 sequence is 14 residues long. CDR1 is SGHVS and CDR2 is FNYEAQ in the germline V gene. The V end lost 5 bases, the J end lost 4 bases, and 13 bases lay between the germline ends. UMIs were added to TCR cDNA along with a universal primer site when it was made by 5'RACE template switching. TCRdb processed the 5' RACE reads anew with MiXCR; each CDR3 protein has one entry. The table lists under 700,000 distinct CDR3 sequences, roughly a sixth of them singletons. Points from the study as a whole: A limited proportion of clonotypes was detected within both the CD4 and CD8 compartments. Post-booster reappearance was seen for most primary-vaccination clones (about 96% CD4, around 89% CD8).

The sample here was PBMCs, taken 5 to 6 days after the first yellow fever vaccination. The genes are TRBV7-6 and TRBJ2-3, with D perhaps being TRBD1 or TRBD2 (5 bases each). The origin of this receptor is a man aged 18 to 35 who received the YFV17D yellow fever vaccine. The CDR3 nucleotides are TGTGCCAGCAGCGCCCCGGGGCCCGCAGATACGCAGTATTTT. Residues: CASSAPGPADTQYF.